Detailed here is one T cell receptor beta chain. Its antigen is not identified. V was shortened by 0 bases and J by 3 bases, with 16 bases between the two germline ends. The length of the CDR3 is 17 residues. Germline V gives CDR1 SGDLS, CDR2 YYNGEE. TCRdb passed the reads through MiXCR, listing each CDR3 protein once. The table includes fewer than 900,000 distinct CDR3 sequences, 25% to 35% detected once. This specimen belongs to a study of T cell repertoires in cytomegalovirus infection. Study-wide context: In the study, CMV epitopes included recently identified HLA-C-restricted and well-studied HLA-B-restricted ones. Public signatures in TCR beta pointed to CMV infection and matching HLA type.

Here the sequenced sample was cultured CD8+ T cells from PBMCs, taken from culture after CMV antigen stimulation. The sequence was obtained from a human donor in good health (CMV status not recorded). Some clones in this sample may be carry-over from other donors' samples. The chain links TRBV9 to TRBJ2-1; tentatively, D is TRBD1 (5 bases). The CDR3 sequence is CASSVGQGRADYNEQFF. The CDR3 nucleotides are TGTGCCAGCAGCGTAGGTCAGGGAAGGGCGGACTACAATGAGCAGTTCTTC.